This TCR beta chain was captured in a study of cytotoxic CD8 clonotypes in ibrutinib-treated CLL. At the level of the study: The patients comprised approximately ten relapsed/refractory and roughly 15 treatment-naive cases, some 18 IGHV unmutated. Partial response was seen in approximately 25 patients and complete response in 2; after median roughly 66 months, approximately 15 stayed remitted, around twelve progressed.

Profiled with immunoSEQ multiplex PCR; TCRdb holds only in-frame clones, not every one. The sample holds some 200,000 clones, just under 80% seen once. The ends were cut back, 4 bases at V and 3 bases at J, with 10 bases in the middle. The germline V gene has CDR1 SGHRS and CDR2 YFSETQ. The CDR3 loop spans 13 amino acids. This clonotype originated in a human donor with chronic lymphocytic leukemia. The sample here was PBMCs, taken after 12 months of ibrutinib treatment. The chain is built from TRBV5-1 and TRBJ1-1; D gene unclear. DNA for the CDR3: TGCGCCAGCAGCAGGAATTGGGACACTGAAGCTTTCTTT. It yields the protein CASSRNWDTEAFF.